This T cell receptor beta chain was profiled in a study of T cell responses to AZD1222 COVID-19 vaccine. Germline V CDR1 and CDR2: SGHTS, YDEGEE. V was shortened by 6 bases and J by 0 bases, with 6 bases between the two germline ends. CDR3 length: 12 residues. Method: immunoSEQ multiplex PCR; TCRdb's copy keeps in-frame clones and lacks some. This table has tens of thousands of clones, around 80% appearing once. This sequence was found in an adult who received the AZD1222 COVID-19 vaccine. The V gene is TRBV5-8, the J gene TRBJ1-1; no clear D. The input for sequencing was peripheral blood, taken 28 days after the second AZD1222 dose. This CDR3 reads CASTVLNTEAFF. CDR3 coding DNA: TGTGCCAGCACGGTACTGAACACTGAAGCTTTCTTT.